This T cell receptor (beta chain) comes out of a study of blood T cell repertoires in COVID-19. Whole-study context: Acute-phase and convalescent COVID-19 samples originated in the United States, Italy and Spain. Sample material is recorded as cDNA or gDNA derived from T cells, B-cell-depleted T cells, or PBMCs.

Authors' processing steps: It was from reference gene primer amplification that nucleated cell counts were estimated. Only in-frame clones appear in the TCRdb table, and some are missing; sequencing was by immunoSEQ multiplex PCR. D and trimming were read from the DNA, whereas the V and J calls and clone size are those reported in that table. The sample shows 190,000 or so clones, around 87% of them seen only once. This CDR3 is 14 amino acids long. Trimming took 1 base from V and 0 from J, leaving 4 bases between them. CDR1 and CDR2 from the germline V gene are SGDLS and YYNGEE. This clone showed up just once.

The clonotype comes from a man aged 35 to 55 with active or convalescent COVID-19. The sequenced sample consisted of peripheral blood. The genes are TRBV9 and TRBJ1-4; D not resolved. This CDR3 is CASSVSATNEKLFF. The CDR3 DNA reads TGTGCCAGCAGCGTATCTGCAACTAATGAAAAACTGTTTTTT.